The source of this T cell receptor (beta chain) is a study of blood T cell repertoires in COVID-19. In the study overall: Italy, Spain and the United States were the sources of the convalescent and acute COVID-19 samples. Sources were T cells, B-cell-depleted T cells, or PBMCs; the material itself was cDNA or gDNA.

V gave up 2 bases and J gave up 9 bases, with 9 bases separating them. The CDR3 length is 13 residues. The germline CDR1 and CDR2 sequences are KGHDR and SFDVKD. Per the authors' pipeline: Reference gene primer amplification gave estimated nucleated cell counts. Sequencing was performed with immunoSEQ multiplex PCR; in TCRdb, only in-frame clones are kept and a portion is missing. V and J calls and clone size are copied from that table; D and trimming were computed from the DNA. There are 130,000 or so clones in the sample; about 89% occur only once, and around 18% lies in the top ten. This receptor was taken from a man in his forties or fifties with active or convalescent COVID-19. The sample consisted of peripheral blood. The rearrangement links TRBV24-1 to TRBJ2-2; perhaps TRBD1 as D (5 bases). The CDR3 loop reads CATSDYRKRELFF. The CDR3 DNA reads TGTGCCACCAGTGATTACAGGAAAAGGGAGCTGTTTTTT.